This T cell receptor (beta chain) was captured in a study of blood T cell repertoires in COVID-19. The wider study: There were acute and convalescent COVID-19 samples, and they came from the United States, Italy and Spain. From T cells, B-cell-depleted T cells, or PBMCs came the material, which was cDNA or gDNA.

In the source study's methods: From reference gene primer amplification, estimates of nucleated cell counts were derived. Assay used: immunoSEQ multiplex PCR; TCRdb lists only in-frame clones, some missing. Clone size and V and J calls were adopted from that table, with D and trimming inferred from the DNA. The sample includes several thousand clones, roughly 88% of them seen just once. Germline CDR1 SGHRS, CDR2 YFSETQ. There are 13 residues in the CDR3. The V and J ends lost 4 bases and 4 bases, in that order; junction bases with no gene match: 3. This rearrangement joins TRBV5-1 to TRBJ2-3, with 7 positions matching TRBD1. The TCR sequence derives from a man between 60 and 75 years old with acute or convalescent COVID-19. The sample taken for sequencing was peripheral blood. CDR3: CASSDRASDTQYF. In DNA, the CDR3 is TGCGCCAGCAGCGACAGGGCCTCAGATACGCAGTATTTT.